This TCR beta chain originates from a study of OX40 agonist ivuxolimab in advanced cancers. Study at large: Every 2 weeks, ivuxolimab was infused into the patients intravenously at between 0.01 and 10 mg/kg. Three patients responded partially, comprising one with hepatocellular carcinoma and two with cutaneous melanoma. General observations from the study: In general, CD8+ T cells held more expanded clones than CD4+ did, on average.

Looked up from germline, CDR1 is SGHAT and CDR2 is FQNNGV. The CDR3 is 14 amino acids. With 5 bases removed from V and 5 bases from J, the gap between germline ends came to 16 bases. Method: immunoSEQ multiplex PCR; TCRdb's copy keeps in-frame clones and lacks some. The sample lists around 50,000 clones, about 88% occurring once. Details on this clone: Its target is not known.

The chain has TRBV11-2 and TRBJ2-7, with D possibly TRBD2 on 6 matching bases. The TCR was taken from an adult with an advanced solid tumor such as melanoma, head and neck, liver or kidney cancer. Source: CD4+ or CD8+ T cells sorted from blood, taken in a trial of the OX40 agonist ivuxolimab. The CDR3 DNA reads as TGTGCCAGCAGCATTACCTTGGCGGGGAACGAGCAGTACTTC. Amino acid sequence: CASSITLAGNEQYF.